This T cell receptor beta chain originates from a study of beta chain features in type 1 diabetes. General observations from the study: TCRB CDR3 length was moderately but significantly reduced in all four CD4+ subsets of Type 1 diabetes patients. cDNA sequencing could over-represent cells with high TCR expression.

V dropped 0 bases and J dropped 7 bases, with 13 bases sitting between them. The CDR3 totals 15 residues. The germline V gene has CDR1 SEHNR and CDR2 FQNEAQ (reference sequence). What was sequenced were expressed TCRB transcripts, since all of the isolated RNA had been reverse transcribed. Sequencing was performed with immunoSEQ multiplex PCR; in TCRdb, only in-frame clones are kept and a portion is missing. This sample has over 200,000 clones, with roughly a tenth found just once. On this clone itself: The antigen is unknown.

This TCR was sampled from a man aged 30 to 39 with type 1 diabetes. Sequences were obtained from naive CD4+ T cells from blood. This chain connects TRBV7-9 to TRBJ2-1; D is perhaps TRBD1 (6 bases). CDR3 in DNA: TGTGCCAGCAGCTTAGCGCTATGGGGGCTGAATGAGCAGTTCTTC. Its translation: CASSLALWGLNEQFF. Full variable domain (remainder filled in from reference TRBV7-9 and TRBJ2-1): DTGVSQNPRHKITKRGQNVTFRCDPISEHNRLYWYRQTLGQGPEFLTYFQNEAQLEKSRLLSDRFSAERPKGSFSTLEIQRTEQGDSAMYLCASSLALWGLNEQFFGPGTRLTVL.